A single sample is the source of the 2 T cell receptor beta chains below, sequenced in a study of shared clonotypes between healthy human individuals. Using immunoSEQ multiplex PCR, the repertoire was profiled, and TCRdb retains in-frame clones only, with some absent. The sample shows approximately 2,300,000 clones, approximately 90% of them seen only once. The specimen was naive CD4+ T cells from PBMCs. Subset described: CD45RA+ positively selected. The source of these receptors is a man between 18 and 35 years old in good health. Some clones in this sample may be carry-over from other donors' samples.

To note about this clone: Other DNA sequences in the same sample also yield this CDR3. The chain carries TRBV28 and TRBJ1-1, with D possibly matching TRBD1 (5 bases). The V gene lost 2 bases and the J gene lost 4 bases, with 8 bases spanning the gap. In germline, CDR1 is MDHEN, CDR2 SYDVKM. The CDR3 totals 13 residues. CDR3 protein: CASSLRGITEAFF. The DNA for the CDR3 is TGTGCCAGCAGTTTACGGGGGATCACTGAAGCTTTCTTT.

The rearrangement joins TRBV6-5 to TRBJ1-1, with D perhaps TRBD1 (6 bases). CDR3 length: 14 amino acids. V lost 6 bases to trimming and J lost 4 bases, with 15 bases between them. Germline V gives CDR1 MNHEY, CDR2 SVGAGI. CDR3 DNA: TGTGCCAGCAGCTTTGGACAGCTTGGCACTGAAGCTTTCTTT. Its translation: CASSFGQLGTEAFF.